This entry lists 20 T cell receptor beta chains sequenced from one sample in a study of glioma-infiltrating T cells. Using RNA template, CDR3s of TCR alpha and beta were amplified with iRepertoire arm-PCR. One entry per CDR3 protein, called by TCRdb with MiXCR from the multiplex PCR reads. This sample has approximately 120,000 distinct CDR3 sequences, with less than 30% found just once. Sequenced sample: glioma tissue, nonneoplastic brain tissue, or PBMCs (not recorded which). The receptor source for this set is a human donor with low-grade glioma or glioblastoma, undergoing nonglioma brain surgery, or in good health (not recorded which).

The CDR3: CASSLHADTQYF. DNA for the CDR3: TGCGCCAGCAGCTTGCACGCAGATACGCAGTATTTT. This chain joins TRBV5-1 and TRBJ2-3; the D is unclear. The germline V gene encodes CDR1 SGHRS and CDR2 YFSETQ. Trimming took off 1 base at V and 4 bases at J, with 4 bases between the two ends. The CDR3 contains 12 residues.

This clonotype was counted at least ten times. The rearrangement joins TRBV7-3 to TRBJ2-1, with TRBD2 matching over 11 bases. The CDR3 runs to 16 residues. Trimming at V came to 2 bases and at J to 1 base, leaving 1 base not matched to a gene. Germline loops: CDR1 SGHTA, CDR2 FQGTGA. Here the CDR3 reads CASSLASGRSYNEQFF. For the CDR3, the DNA is TGTGCCAGCAGCTTAGCTAGCGGGAGGTCCTACAATGAGCAGTTCTTC.

The genes are TRBV29-1 and TRBJ1-2; no reliable D call. CDR3 length: 11 residues. From germline, CDR1 is SQVTM and CDR2 ANQGSEA. This CDR3 is CTLGDIYGYTF. Here the CDR3 DNA reads TGCACGCTGGGAGACATCTATGGCTACACCTTC.

This clonotype was seen at least ten times. This rearrangement joins TRBV28 to TRBJ1-1; D gene unclear. This CDR3 region has 15 residues. V gave up 7 bases and J gave up 1 base, with 16 bases separating them. From germline, CDR1 is MDHEN and CDR2 SYDVKM. The CDR3 is CASKDFSVRNTEAFF. Written as DNA, the CDR3 is TGTGCCAGCAAAGACTTCTCAGTGAGGAACACTGAAGCTTTCTTT.

This clonotype was seen a handful of times. The V call is TRBV6-1, the J call TRBJ1-5, with unresolved D. From germline, CDR1 is MNHNS and CDR2 SASEGT. The CDR3 is made up of 15 amino acids. V dropped 6 bases and J dropped 6 bases, with 18 bases sitting between them. The CDR3, as DNA: TGTGCCAGCAGCGTAGATGGTTTTATGGGTCAGCCCCAGCATTTT. Amino acid sequence: CASSVDGFMGQPQHF.

This clonotype was seen only a few times. This may arise from a read error, as a much more abundant clone is one base away. This chain joins TRBV28 and TRBJ1-3; D not resolved. CDR1 is MDHEN, CDR2 SYDVKM, per germline. The germline V and J ends were trimmed by 11 bases and 8 bases, with 16 bases remaining between them. This CDR3 has 12 amino acids. CDR3 region: CAGKNSLDTIYF. The CDR3 DNA sequence: TGTGCCGGCAAGAACAGTTTAGACACCATATATTTT.

In this sample, this clonotype turned up many times. The genes are TRBV5-1 and TRBJ2-6; the D is unclear. Trimming shortened V by 3 bases and J by 0 bases, and 10 bases separated the two germline ends. Germline values: CDR1 SGHRS, CDR2 YFSETQ. There are 16 residues in the CDR3. Here the CDR3 reads CASSSYTSSGANVLTF. The CDR3 DNA follows: TGCGCCAGCAGCTCTTATACATCCTCTGGGGCCAACGTCCTGACTTTC.

Concerning this clonotype itself: A read error may explain this, as a much larger clone is one base away. The rearrangement links TRBV7-2 to TRBJ2-5; TRBD1 might be the D (6 bases). The DNA end lines up better with TRBJ2-1; the J call may be wrong. Per the germline V gene, CDR1 is SGHTA and CDR2 is FQGNSA. The CDR3 is 14 residues long. In DNA form, the CDR3 reads TGTGCCAGCAGCTTTCAGGGGACGGAAGAGACCCAGTTCTTC. Amino acids: CASSFQGTEETQFF.

This clonotype was seen at least ten times. The chain employs TRBV7-8 and TRBJ2-1; no clear D. Germline loops: CDR1 SGHVS, CDR2 FQNEAQ. The CDR3 has 15 residues. Deletions cut 7 bases from V and 0 bases from J, with 13 bases between. CDR3 DNA sequence: TGTGCCAGCATGCCGAGCACGAGCTCCTACAATGAGCAGTTCTTC. Translation gives CASMPSTSSYNEQFF.

This clonotype has a count of ten or more. The chain is built from TRBV29-1 and TRBJ2-3, with 8 bases fitting TRBD2. Germline trimming cut 3 bases from V and 4 bases from J; bases unmatched to any gene: 9. The CDR3 extends over 15 amino acids. The germline V gene encodes CDR1 SQVTM and CDR2 ANQGSEA. The CDR3 coding sequence is TGCAGCGTTGACGCAACCGGGACTAGACCAGATACGCAGTATTTT. This gives the protein CSVDATGTRPDTQYF.

In its sample, this clonotype was seen a few times. This may be a read error: a much more frequent sequence differs by one nucleotide. The rearrangement joins TRBV7-2 to TRBJ1-5; possibly TRBD1 for D (6 bases). CDR1 and CDR2 (germline): SGHTA, FQGNSA. The CDR3 length is 14 residues. The germline V and J ends were trimmed by 7 bases and 4 bases, with 14 bases remaining between them. CDR3: CASIFNQGNQPQHF. For the CDR3, the DNA is TGTGCCAGCATCTTTAATCAGGGGAATCAGCCCCAGCATTTT.

The genes are TRBV19 and TRBJ2-4; possibly TRBD1 for D (6 bases). The CDR3 has 14 amino acids. Deletions cut 7 bases from V and 6 bases from J, with 16 bases between. Germline V gene sequence: CDR1 LNHDA, CDR2 SQIVND (reference sequence). Written as DNA, the CDR3 is TGTGCCAGTACTCACAGGGAGACCAGAAACATTCAGTACTTC. It is translated as CASTHRETRNIQYF. Full variable domain (remainder filled in from reference TRBV19 and TRBJ2-4): DGGITQSPKYLFRKEGQNVTLSCEQNLNHDAMYWYRQDPGQGLRLIYYSQIVNDFQKGDIAEGYSVSREKKESFPLTVTSAQKNPTAFYLCASTHRETRNIQYFGAGTRLSVL.

Comment on this clonotype: A read error may explain this, as a much larger clone is one base away. The genes are TRBV28 and TRBJ2-7; D might be TRBD1 (5 bases). The V end lost 3 bases, the J end lost 2 bases, and 14 bases lay between the germline ends. Germline lookup yields CDR1 MDHEN and CDR2 SYDVKM. The CDR3 runs 15 residues. This CDR3 is CASSFGIGATYEQYF. In DNA, the CDR3 is TGTGCCAGCAGTTTTGGGATAGGGGCCACCTACGAGCAGTACTTC.

For this clonotype: A read error may account for a junction end that differs from germline. The chain joins TRBV19 to TRBJ1-3; no definite D call. Germline V CDR1 and CDR2: LNHDA, SQIVND (reference sequence). The CDR3 covers 14 residues. The CDR3 here is CSSSMGISGNTIYF. DNA of the CDR3: TGTTCCAGTAGTATGGGCATCTCTGGAAACACCATATATTTT.

This clonotype came up many times. The chain joins TRBV2 to TRBJ1-1; 7 bases are shared with TRBD1. Losses at the gene ends were 10 bases for V and 2 bases for J; bases not matched to a gene: 10. Germline V gene sequence: CDR1 SNHLY, CDR2 FYNNEI. The CDR3 spans 14 residues. The CDR3 sequence is CATSLQGINTEAFF. The CDR3 DNA reads TGTGCCACATCGTTACAGGGGATTAACACTGAAGCTTTCTTT.

In its sample, this clonotype was seen many times. The genes are TRBV2 and TRBJ2-3; weak D call: TRBD2 (6 bases). V lost 10 bases to trimming and J lost 4 bases, with 18 bases between them. CDR3 length: 14 amino acids. Germline CDR1 SNHLY, CDR2 FYNNEI. CDR3 loop: CATSRGDSSDTQYF. The DNA for the CDR3 is TGTGCCACCTCGCGGGGCGATAGTTCAGATACGCAGTATTTT.

This clonotype has at least ten counts. This chain uses TRBV20-1 with TRBJ1-1; D unclear. The CDR3 extends over 15 amino acids. Deletions cut 3 bases from V and 5 bases from J, with 19 bases between. Germline-derived CDR1 and CDR2 are DFQATT and SNEGSKA (reference sequence). CDR3 DNA sequence: TGCAGTGCTAGCACAGCCCTGAATTTAGGGACTGAAGCTTTCTTT. Protein product: CSASTALNLGTEAFF.

This clonotype has at least ten counts. The rearrangement uses TRBV4-3 and TRBJ2-7; weak D call: TRBD2 (6 bases). Trimming left V 1 base short and J 1 base short, with 11 bases between. The CDR3 length is 15 residues. Per the germline V gene, CDR1 is LGHNA and CDR2 is YSLEER. In DNA, the CDR3 is TGCGCCAGCAGCCAAGTTACGGGACTTTCCTACGAGCAGTACTTC. It yields the protein CASSQVTGLSYEQYF.

This clonotype was seen ten or more times. This chain uses TRBV28 with TRBJ2-1, with TRBD2 matching over 16 bases. V gave up 5 bases and J gave up 9 bases; unmatched junction bases: 4. This CDR3 has 15 residues. From germline, CDR1 is MDHEN and CDR2 SYDVKM. CDR3 in amino acids: CASSPGTSGRAEQFF. CDR3 DNA: TGTGCCAGCAGTCCCGGGACTAGCGGGAGGGCTGAGCAGTTCTTC.

The chain links TRBV6-2 or TRBV6-3 to TRBJ2-7, with D maybe TRBD1 (5 bases). V was shortened by 9 bases and J by 3 bases, with 9 bases between the two germline ends. The CDR3 runs 11 residues. The germline V gene encodes CDR1 MNHEY and CDR2 SVGEGT. CDR3 region: CARRRDYEQYF. The CDR3 DNA reads TGTGCCAGGCGCAGGGACTACGAGCAGTACTTC.